A single sample is the source of the 4 T cell receptor beta chains below, sequenced in a study of CD8 T cells in Susac syndrome. cDNA came from about 0.5 to 1 ug RNA primed by random hexamers. A single record per CDR3 protein comes from TCRdb applying MiXCR to the immunoSEQ multiplex PCR reads. The table shows 85,000 to 130,000 distinct CDR3 sequences, with around 94% occurring only once. The source material was CD8+ T cells from PBMCs. These TCRs come from a human donor with Susac syndrome.

The chain combines TRBV4-3 with TRBJ2-7; 8 bases agree with TRBD1. CDR3 size: 14 residues. After removal of 5 bases from V and 3 bases from J, the junction contained 6 bases not matched to a gene. Germline V gene sequence: CDR1 LGHNA, CDR2 YSLEER. The CDR3 bases are TGCGCCAGCAGCGCCGGGACAGGTTACTACGAGCAGTACTTC. Its translation: CASSAGTGYYEQYF.

The V call is TRBV27, the J call TRBJ1-2; D ambiguous. CDR3 length: 14 amino acids. CDR1 is MNHEY, CDR2 SMNVEV, per germline (reference sequence). V gave up 3 bases and J gave up 4 bases, with 12 bases separating them. CDR3 sequence reads: CASSLSLELYGYTF. CDR3 DNA: TGTGCCAGCAGTTTGAGTCTCGAACTCTATGGCTACACCTTC.

J is TRBJ1-2 and V is TRBV5-5, with 9 bases that match TRBD1. In germline, CDR1 is SGHKS, CDR2 YYEKEE (reference sequence). The CDR3 loop spans 15 amino acids. V trimming: 0 bases; J trimming: 6 bases; junction bases outside the gene matches: 6. CDR3 loop: CASSLEGQGQDGYTF. CDR3 in DNA: TGTGCCAGCAGCTTGGAAGGACAGGGGCAGGATGGCTACACCTTC.

CDR3: CSARVGWGAGGTGNTEAFF. CDR3 nucleotide sequence: TGCAGTGCTAGGGTCGGCTGGGGGGCCGGAGGAACCGGGAACACTGAAGCTTTCTTT. V and J are TRBV20-1 and TRBJ1-1; tentatively, D is TRBD1 (6 bases). Per germline, CDR1 DFQATT and CDR2 SNEGSKA (reference sequence). CDR3 length equals 19 residues. With 3 bases removed from V and 1 base from J, the gap between germline ends came to 27 bases.